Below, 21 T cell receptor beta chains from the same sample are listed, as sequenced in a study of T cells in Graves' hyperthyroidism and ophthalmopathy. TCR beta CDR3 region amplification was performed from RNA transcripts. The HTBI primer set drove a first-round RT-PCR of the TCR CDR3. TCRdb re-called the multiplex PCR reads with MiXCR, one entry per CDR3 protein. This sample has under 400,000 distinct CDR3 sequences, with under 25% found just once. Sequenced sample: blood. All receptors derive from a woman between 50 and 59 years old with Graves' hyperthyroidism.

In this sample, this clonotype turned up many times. The CDR3 loop is CASKPQENTEAFF. In nucleotides, the CDR3 is TGTGCCAGCAAACCCCAGGAGAACACTGAAGCTTTCTTT. The chain couples TRBV27 to TRBJ1-1; D gene uncertain. CDR1 and CDR2 from the germline V gene are MNHEY and SMNVEV (reference sequence). With 7 bases removed from V and 1 base from J, the gap between germline ends came to 10 bases. The CDR3 totals 13 residues.

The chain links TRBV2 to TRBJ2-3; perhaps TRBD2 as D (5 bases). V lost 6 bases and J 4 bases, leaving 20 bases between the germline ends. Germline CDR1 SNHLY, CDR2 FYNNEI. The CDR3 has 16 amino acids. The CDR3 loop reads CASRKEDVHGPDTQYF. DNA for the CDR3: TGTGCCAGCAGAAAGGAGGACGTCCACGGTCCAGATACGCAGTATTTT.

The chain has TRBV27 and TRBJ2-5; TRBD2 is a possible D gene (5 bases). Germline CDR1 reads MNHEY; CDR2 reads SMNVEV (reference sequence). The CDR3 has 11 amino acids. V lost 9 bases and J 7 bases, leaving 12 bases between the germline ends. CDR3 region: CARTPRGTQYF. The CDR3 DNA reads TGTGCCAGAACTCCCCGGGGGACCCAGTACTTC.

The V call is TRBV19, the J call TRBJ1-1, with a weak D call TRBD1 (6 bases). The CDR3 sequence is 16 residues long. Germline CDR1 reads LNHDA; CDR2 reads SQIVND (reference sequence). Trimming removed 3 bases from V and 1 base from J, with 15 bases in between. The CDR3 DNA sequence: TGTGCCAGTAGTATCCGACCCATACAGGGGAACACTGAAGCTTTCTTT. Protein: CASSIRPIQGNTEAFF.

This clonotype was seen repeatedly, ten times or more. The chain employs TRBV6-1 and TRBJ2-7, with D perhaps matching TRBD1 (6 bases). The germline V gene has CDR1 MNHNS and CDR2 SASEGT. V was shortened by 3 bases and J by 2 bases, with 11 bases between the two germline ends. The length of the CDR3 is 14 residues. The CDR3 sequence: CASSDRQATYEQYF. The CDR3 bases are TGTGCCAGCAGTGACCGACAGGCTACCTACGAGCAGTACTTC.

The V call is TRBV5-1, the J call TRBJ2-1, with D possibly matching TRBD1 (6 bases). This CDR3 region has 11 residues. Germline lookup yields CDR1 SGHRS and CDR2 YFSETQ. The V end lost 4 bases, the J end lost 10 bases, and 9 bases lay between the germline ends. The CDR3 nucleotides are TGCGCCAGCAGCACCAGGGGAGAGCAGTTCTTC. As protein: CASSTRGEQFF.

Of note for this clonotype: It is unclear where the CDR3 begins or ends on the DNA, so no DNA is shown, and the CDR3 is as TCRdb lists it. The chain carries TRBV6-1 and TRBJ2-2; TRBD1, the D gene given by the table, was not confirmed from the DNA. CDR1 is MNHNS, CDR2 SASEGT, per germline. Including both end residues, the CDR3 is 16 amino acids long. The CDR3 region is CASSEDRGKHRGAVFF.

In nucleotides, the CDR3 is TGTGCCAGCACCCCCAAAGACAGGCCCTACGAGCAGTACTTC. Translating it yields CASTPKDRPYEQYF. J is TRBJ2-7 and V is TRBV12-3 or TRBV12-4; perhaps TRBD1 as D (6 bases). CDR3 length equals 14 residues. Deletions cut 7 bases from V and 2 bases from J, with 15 bases between.

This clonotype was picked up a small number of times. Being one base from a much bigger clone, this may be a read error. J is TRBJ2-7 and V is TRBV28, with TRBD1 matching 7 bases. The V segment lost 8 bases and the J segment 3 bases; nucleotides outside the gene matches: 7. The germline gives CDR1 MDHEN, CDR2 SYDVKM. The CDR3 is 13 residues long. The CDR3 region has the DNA TGTGCCAGCCGCATCGACAGGGTCTACGAGCAGTACTTC. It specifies CASRIDRVYEQYF.

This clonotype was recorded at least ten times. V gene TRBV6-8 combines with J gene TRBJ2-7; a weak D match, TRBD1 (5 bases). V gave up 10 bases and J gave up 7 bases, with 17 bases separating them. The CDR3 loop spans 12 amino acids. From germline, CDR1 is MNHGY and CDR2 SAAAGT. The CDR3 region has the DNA TGTGCCAATCGCCAAGACAGTGAAGAGCAGTACTTC. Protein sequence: CANRQDSEEQYF.

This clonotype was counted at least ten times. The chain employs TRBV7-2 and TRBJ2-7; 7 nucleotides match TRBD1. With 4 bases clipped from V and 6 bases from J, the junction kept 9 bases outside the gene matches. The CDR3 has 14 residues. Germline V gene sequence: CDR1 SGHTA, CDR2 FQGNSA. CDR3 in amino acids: CASSYDRVVSEQYF. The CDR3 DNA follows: TGTGCCAGCAGCTATGACAGGGTGGTGTCCGAGCAGTACTTC.

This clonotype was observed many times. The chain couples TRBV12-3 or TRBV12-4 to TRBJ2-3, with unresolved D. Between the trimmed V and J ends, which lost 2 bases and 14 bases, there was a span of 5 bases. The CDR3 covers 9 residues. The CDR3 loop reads CASSLFRYF. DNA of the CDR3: TGTGCCAGCAGTTTATTTCGGTATTTT.

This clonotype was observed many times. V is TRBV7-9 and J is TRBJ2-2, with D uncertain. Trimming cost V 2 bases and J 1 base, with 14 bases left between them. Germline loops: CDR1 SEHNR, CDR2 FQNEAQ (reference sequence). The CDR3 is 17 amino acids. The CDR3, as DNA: TGTGCCAGCAGCTTAAGTAGGCACAGTGAGAACACCGGGGAGCTGTTTTTT. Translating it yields CASSLSRHSENTGELFF. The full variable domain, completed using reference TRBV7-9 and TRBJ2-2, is DTGVSQNPRHKITKRGQNVTFRCDPISEHNRLYWYRQTLGQGPEFLTYFQNEAQLEKSRLLSDRFSAERPKGSFSTLEIQRTEQGDSAMYLCASSLSRHSENTGELFFGEGSRLTVL.

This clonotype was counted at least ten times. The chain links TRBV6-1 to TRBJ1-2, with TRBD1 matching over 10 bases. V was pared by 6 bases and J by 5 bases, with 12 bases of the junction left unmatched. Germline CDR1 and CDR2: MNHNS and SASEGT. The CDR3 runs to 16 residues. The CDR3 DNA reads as TGTGCCAGCAGGCCTCCCGGGACAGGGGTAGGGTATGGCTACACCTTC. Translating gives CASRPPGTGVGYGYTF.

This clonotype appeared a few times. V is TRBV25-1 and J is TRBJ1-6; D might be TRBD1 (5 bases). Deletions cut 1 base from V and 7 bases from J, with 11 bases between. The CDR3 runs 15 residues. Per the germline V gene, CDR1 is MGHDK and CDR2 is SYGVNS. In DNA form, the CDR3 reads TGTGCCAGCAGTGAATCAGGGCGAGGGAATTCACCCCTCCACTTT. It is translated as CASSESGRGNSPLHF.

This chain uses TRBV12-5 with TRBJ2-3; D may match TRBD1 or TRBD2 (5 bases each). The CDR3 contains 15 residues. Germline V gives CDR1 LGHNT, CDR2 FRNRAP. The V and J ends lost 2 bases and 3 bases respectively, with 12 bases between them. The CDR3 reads CASGLRNGGTDTQYF. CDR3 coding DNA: TGTGCTAGTGGTTTGAGAAATGGGGGAACAGATACGCAGTATTTT.

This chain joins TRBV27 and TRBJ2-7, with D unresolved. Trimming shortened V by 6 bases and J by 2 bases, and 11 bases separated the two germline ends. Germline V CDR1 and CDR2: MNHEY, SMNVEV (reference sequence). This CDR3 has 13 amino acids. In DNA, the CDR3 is TGTGCCAGCAGGTCAGTTGGGCCCTACGAGCAGTACTTC. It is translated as CASRSVGPYEQYF.

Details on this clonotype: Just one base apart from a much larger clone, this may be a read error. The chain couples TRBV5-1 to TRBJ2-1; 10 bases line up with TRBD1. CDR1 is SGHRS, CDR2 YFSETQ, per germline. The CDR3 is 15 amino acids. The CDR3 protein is CASSRGQGVYNERFF. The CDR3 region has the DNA TGCGCCAGCAGCAGAGGACAGGGGGTCTACAATGAGCGGTTCTTC.

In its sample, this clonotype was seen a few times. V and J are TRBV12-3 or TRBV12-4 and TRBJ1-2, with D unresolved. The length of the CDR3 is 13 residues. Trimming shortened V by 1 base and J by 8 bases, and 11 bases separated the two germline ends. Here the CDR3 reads CASSLGLKRGYTF. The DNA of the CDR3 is TGTGCCAGCAGTTTAGGCCTGAAGAGGGGCTACACCTTC.

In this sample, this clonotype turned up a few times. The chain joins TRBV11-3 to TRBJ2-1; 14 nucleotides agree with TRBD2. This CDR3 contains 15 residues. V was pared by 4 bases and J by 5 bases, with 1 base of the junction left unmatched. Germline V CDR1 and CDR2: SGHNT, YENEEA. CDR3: CASSWGLAGDNEQFF. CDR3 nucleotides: TGTGCCAGCAGCTGGGGACTAGCGGGGGACAATGAGCAGTTCTTC.

CDR3: CASRGREQYF. The CDR3 coding sequence is TGTGCCAGCAGGGGTAGGGAGCAGTACTTC. The gene calls are TRBV28 and TRBJ2-7; D remains ambiguous. The germline gives CDR1 MDHEN, CDR2 SYDVKM. This CDR3 is built from 10 residues. Trimming cost V 6 bases and J 7 bases, with 7 bases left between them.